The next 16 T cell receptor beta chains were all read from a single sample in a study of B cell selection in AIRE deficiency (dated by TCRdb to the late 2010s). Regulatory T cells were sorted as CD4+CD25hiCD127low/negative cells. The library was obtained by the immunoSEQ multiplex PCR assay. Drawn from immuneACCESS, this table holds only the in-frame rearrangements with V and J called that TCRdb kept. Clones are partly lost; checked studies trace under half to an unresolved V gene and leave the rest unexplained. For this sample the table gives around 26,000 clones, of which around 92% were detected only once. Of the sample, less than 1.5% is held by the ten largest clones. Sequenced sample: CD4+CD25+ Tregs sorted from PBMCs. The source of these receptors is a human donor in good health.

V and J are TRBV7-2 and TRBJ1-2; maybe TRBD1 (5 bases). The CDR3 totals 13 residues. Germline assignment: CDR1 SGHTA and CDR2 FQGNSA. CDR3 sequence reads: CAIAGKPSNGYTF. The CDR3 coding sequence is TGTGCGATCGCAGGGAAACCCTCAAACGGCTACACCTTC. Variable domain in full (rest from reference TRBV7-2 and TRBJ1-2): GAGVSQSPSNKVTEKGKDVELRCDPISGHTALYWYRQSLGQGLEFLIYFQGNSAPDKSGLPSDRFSAERTGGSVSTLTIQRTQQEDSAVYLCAIAGKPSNGYTFGSGTRLTVV.

V usage is TRBV15 and J usage is TRBJ2-7, with a weak D call TRBD2 (5 bases). V lost 8 bases to trimming and J lost 5 bases, with 10 bases between them. The germline gives CDR1 LNHNV, CDR2 YYDKDF (reference sequence). The length of the CDR3 is 11 residues. The CDR3 DNA reads TGTGCCACCGGGAGTCGGAACGAGCAGTACTTC. It encodes CATGSRNEQYF.

V and J are TRBV30 and TRBJ2-5, with a weak D call TRBD2 (6 bases). This CDR3 is 15 amino acids long. The ends were cut back, 0 bases at V and 2 bases at J, with 13 bases in the middle. The V gene's germline CDR1 is GTSNPN and CDR2 SVGIG (reference sequence). CDR3: CAWSVRQGLQETQYF. CDR3 sequence (DNA): TGTGCCTGGAGTGTACGCCAGGGACTTCAAGAGACCCAGTACTTC.

V usage is TRBV20-1 and J usage is TRBJ1-2; D gene unclear. Germline V gives CDR1 DFQATT, CDR2 SNEGSKA (reference sequence). This CDR3 region has 11 residues. V was shortened by 4 bases and J by 6 bases, with 9 bases between the two germline ends. The CDR3 coding sequence is TGCAGTGCTACAGGTGTAAATGGCTACACCTTC. Translation: CSATGVNGYTF.

V usage is TRBV5-1 and J usage is TRBJ2-5; 9 bases are shared with TRBD2. CDR3 length equals 17 residues. The V gene's germline CDR1 is SGHRS and CDR2 YFSETQ. V shed 0 bases, J shed 5 bases, and the junction held 11 bases outside the gene matches. The CDR3 DNA is TGCGCCAGCAGCTTGGCCGCTGGGCTAGCGGGGTGGGAGACCCAGTACTTC. This encodes CASSLAAGLAGWETQYF.

This clone was seen only once. V and J are TRBV19 and TRBJ1-6; no firm D call. Trimming took 10 bases from V and 8 from J, leaving 15 bases between them. The CDR3 extends over 13 amino acids. Per the germline V gene, CDR1 is LNHDA and CDR2 is SQIVND (reference sequence). Written as DNA, the CDR3 is TGTGCCACCGCGCCGGGTGGCGATTCACCCCTCCACTTT. It encodes CATAPGGDSPLHF. Looking up the rest from reference TRBV19 and TRBJ1-6 gives the full variable domain: DGGITQSPKYLFRKEGQNVTLSCEQNLNHDAMYWYRQDPGQGLRLIYYSQIVNDFQKGDIAEGYSVSREKKESFPLTVTSAQKNPTAFYLCATAPGGDSPLHFGNGTRLTVT.

The chain combines TRBV14 with TRBJ2-3, with 8 bases matching TRBD2. J lost 8 bases, V lost 4 bases, and 11 bases had no gene match. CDR1 is SGHDN and CDR2 is FVKESK in the germline V gene. The CDR3 length is 15 residues. The DNA for the CDR3 is TGTGCCAGCAGCCCCCCCGGGACTAGGGGCCCTACGCAGTATTTT. Translating it yields CASSPPGTRGPTQYF.

V and J are TRBV7-2 and TRBJ1-3; 7 bases align to TRBD1. Germline V gene lookup returns CDR1 SGHTA and CDR2 FQGNSA. This CDR3 is built from 15 residues. V lost 5 bases and J lost 0; bases outside the gene matches: 4. For the CDR3, the DNA is TGTGCCAGCAGCCGAGGGGGCTTCTCTGGAAACACCATATATTTT. Encoded protein: CASSRGGFSGNTIYF.

This chain links TRBV11-2 with TRBJ2-3; maybe TRBD1 (5 bases). Germline V gene sequence: CDR1 SGHAT, CDR2 FQNNGV. This CDR3 contains 15 residues. The V and J ends lost 5 bases and 5 bases respectively, with 17 bases between them. The CDR3, as DNA: TGTGCCAGCAGCCCTCCAAGGGGCCTTATAGATACGCAGTATTTT. Its protein product is CASSPPRGLIDTQYF.

The table lists this clone with a count of one. This chain joins TRBV7-8 and TRBJ2-2; no firm D call. Germline assignment: CDR1 SGHVS and CDR2 FQNEAQ. CDR3 length: 14 residues. Trimming shortened V by 1 base and J by 2 bases, and 5 bases separated the two germline ends. In nucleotides, the CDR3 is TGTGCCAGCAGCTTAGTCGTCAACACCGGGGAGCTGTTTTTT. As protein: CASSLVVNTGELFF.

The chain employs TRBV4-3 and TRBJ2-5, with a weak D call TRBD2 (5 bases). Germline V gene sequence: CDR1 LGHNA, CDR2 YSLEER. Trimming took 5 bases from V and 4 from J, leaving 17 bases between them. CDR3 length: 15 amino acids. CDR3 residues: CASSNAGEWSETQYF. For the CDR3, the DNA is TGCGCCAGCAGCAATGCCGGGGAGTGGTCAGAGACCCAGTACTTC.

The chain has TRBV10-3 and TRBJ1-5; 7 bases align to TRBD1. The CDR3 is 16 amino acids. Germline V CDR1 and CDR2: ENHRY, SYGVKD. With 3 bases clipped from V and 4 bases from J, the junction kept 9 bases outside the gene matches. CDR3 sequence (DNA): TGTGCCATCAGTGAATCACCGACAGGGAGGAATCAGCCCCAGCATTTT. This sequence encodes CAISESPTGRNQPQHF.

The genes are TRBV5-6 and TRBJ1-5; 8 bases agree with TRBD1. Germline loops: CDR1 SGHDT, CDR2 YYEEEE. This CDR3 contains 15 residues. V gave up 3 bases and J gave up 3 bases; unmatched junction bases: 5. The CDR3 nucleotides are TGTGCCAGCAGCTGGGGGACAGGAGACAATCAGCCCCAGCATTTT. Encoded protein: CASSWGTGDNQPQHF.

The chain employs TRBV7-2 and TRBJ2-5, with D tentatively TRBD2 (6 bases). The germline CDR1 and CDR2 sequences are SGHTA and FQGNSA. Trimming removed 5 bases from V and 5 bases from J, with 18 bases in between. CDR3 length: 15 residues. The CDR3 region has the DNA TGTGCCAGCAGCCAAGCCTCCGGGCTAGCGGAGACCCAGTACTTC. Its protein is CASSQASGLAETQYF.

The rearrangement links TRBV18 to TRBJ1-1; D remains unclear. The V gene lost 3 bases and the J gene lost 4 bases, with 15 bases spanning the gap. CDR3 size: 15 residues. Looked up from germline, CDR1 is KGHSH and CDR2 is LQKENI. The CDR3 nucleotides are TGTGCCAGCTCACCGGACGGCCGAAGGACCACTGAAGCTTTCTTT. As protein: CASSPDGRRTTEAFF.

The CDR3 region has the DNA TGCGCCAGCGCTGGGTTAACAATCACAGATACGCAGTATTTT. This sequence encodes CASAGLTITDTQYF. The gene calls are TRBV5-1 and TRBJ2-3; D remains ambiguous. The CDR3 is 14 amino acids. V lost 7 bases and J 2 bases, leaving 14 bases between the germline ends. Germline CDR1 SGHRS, CDR2 YFSETQ.